This TCR beta chain was sequenced in a study of blood T cell repertoires in COVID-19. TCRdb's table, derived via immunoSEQ multiplex PCR, lists solely in-frame clones and lacks some. This table holds fewer than 600,000 clones, 75% to 90% found once. The V end lost 6 bases, the J end lost 0 bases, and 9 bases lay between the germline ends. The germline V gene encodes CDR1 SGHNT and CDR2 YENEEA. The CDR3 runs 14 residues. The genes are TRBV11-3 and TRBJ2-4; possible D gene TRBD1, 5 bases. The TCR was taken from a man in his late teens or twenties with COVID-19, enrolled during active disease. Sample: peripheral blood. CDR3 bases: TGTGCCAGCAGTTCCAGGGTAGCCAAAAACATTCAGTACTTC. Residues: CASSSRVAKNIQYF.